This T cell receptor (beta chain) was identified in a study of blood T cell repertoires in COVID-19. As handled by the study authors: Counts of nucleated cells, estimated from reference gene primer amplification, were obtained. TCRdb keeps only in-frame clones here, not all; method: immunoSEQ multiplex PCR. V, J and clone size were drawn from that table, and D and trimming were deduced from the DNA. The sample has some 120,000 clones, approximately 88% seen once. The CDR3 extends over 13 amino acids. V was trimmed by 9 bases and J by 2 bases, leaving 10 bases between them. CDR1 is ENHRY, CDR2 SYGVKD, per germline.

This chain joins TRBV10-3 and TRBJ1-4; D ambiguous. The sequenced sample was peripheral blood. This receptor was taken from a man aged 50 or older with acute or convalescent COVID-19. CDR3 in DNA: TGTGCCATAAACGGAGGGACTAATGAAAAACTGTTTTTT. Translating it yields CAINGGTNEKLFF.